This TCR beta chain was sequenced in a study of blood T cell repertoires in COVID-19. Data came from immunoSEQ multiplex PCR; TCRdb stores just in-frame clones and leaves some out. Altogether 25,000 to 30,000 clones are present, roughly 88% being singletons, with the ten largest covering 7.5% to 8%. The TCR sequence derives from a human donor in a cohort sampled during active COVID-19. Sequenced: peripheral blood.

The CDR3 loop reads CASSALDTGGSQPQHF. The CDR3, as DNA: TGTGCCAGCAGCGCCCTGGACACAGGGGGTTCTCAGCCCCAGCATTTT. The rearrangement links TRBV16 to TRBJ1-5; TRBD1 agrees at 8 bases. This CDR3 region has 16 residues. Germline loops: CDR1 KGHSY, CDR2 FQNENV. V was pared by 5 bases and J by 6 bases, with 12 bases of the junction left unmatched.